Below are 24 T cell receptor beta chains sequenced from a single sample in a study of T cell repertoires in cytomegalovirus infection. Via MiXCR, TCRdb re-called the reads, giving one row per CDR3 protein. The repertoire holds under 350,000 distinct CDR3 sequences, with over 7.5% as singletons. Sequencing used PBMCs. The receptors derive from a human donor in good health (CMV status not recorded). Some clones in this sample may be carry-over from other donors' samples.

This clonotype has ten or more counts. The chain uses TRBV4-1 and TRBJ1-1; the D gene is possibly TRBD1 (6 bases). The germline V gene has CDR1 MGHRA and CDR2 YSYEKL. There are 15 residues in the CDR3. Trimming shortened V by 4 bases and J by 4 bases, and 16 bases separated the two germline ends. This chain's CDR3 is CASSLYPQGATEAFF. Here the CDR3 DNA reads TGCGCCAGCAGCCTGTATCCACAGGGAGCCACTGAAGCTTTCTTT.

This clonotype was observed at least ten times. V usage is TRBV4-1 and J usage is TRBJ1-3; D is unresolved. V was shortened by 4 bases and J by 11 bases, with 18 bases between the two germline ends. Germline CDR1 reads MGHRA; CDR2 reads YSYEKL. The CDR3 spans 14 residues. DNA of the CDR3: TGCGCCAGCAGCCTCCAGCCAGAGGTTGGCGCCATATATTTT. Amino acid sequence: CASSLQPEVGAIYF.

This clonotype was found many times. The genes are TRBV6-6 and TRBJ1-5; D is unresolved. The CDR3 spans 14 residues. Germline assignment: CDR1 MNHNY and CDR2 SVGAGI (reference sequence). V was cut by 0 bases and J by 6 bases, with 9 bases left in between. The CDR3 loop reads CASSYSGSSQPQHF. The CDR3 DNA is TGTGCCAGCAGTTACTCAGGTTCTTCTCAGCCCCAGCATTTT.

The rearrangement joins TRBV20-1 to TRBJ1-5; D call uncertain. Trimming shortened V by 3 bases and J by 5 bases, and 11 bases separated the two germline ends. CDR1 and CDR2 from the germline V gene are DFQATT and SNEGSKA (reference sequence). The CDR3 spans 13 residues. The CDR3 here is CSASFGIDQPQHF. The CDR3 DNA sequence: TGCAGTGCTAGTTTCGGGATCGATCAGCCCCAGCATTTT.

This clonotype was observed many times. V gene TRBV20-1 combines with J gene TRBJ2-1; the match to TRBD2 covers 8 bases. The V segment lost 0 bases and the J segment 6 bases; nucleotides outside the gene matches: 4. The CDR3 totals 14 residues. The germline gives CDR1 DFQATT, CDR2 SNEGSKA (reference sequence). The CDR3 is CSARDAGGSNEQFF. CDR3 nucleotides: TGCAGTGCTAGAGATGCGGGGGGCAGCAATGAGCAGTTCTTC.

This chain uses TRBV5-4 with TRBJ1-2, with 7 bases identical to TRBD1. This CDR3 contains 14 residues. V lost 3 bases to trimming and J lost 2 bases; unmatched junction nucleotides: 4. CDR1 and CDR2 (germline): SGHNT, YYREEE (reference sequence). The chain's CDR3 is CASSSTGTNYGYTF. The CDR3 region has the DNA TGTGCCAGCAGCTCGACAGGGACCAACTATGGCTACACCTTC.

This clonotype was detected a few times. This chain uses TRBV6-6 with TRBJ1-1; D gene uncertain. Trimming removed 5 bases at V and 0 bases at J, with 7 bases between. This CDR3 is built from 13 residues. The V gene's germline CDR1 is MNHNY and CDR2 SVGAGI (reference sequence). The CDR3 loop reads CASSHTLNTEAFF. CDR3 sequence (DNA): TGTGCCAGCAGTCATACACTGAACACTGAAGCTTTCTTT.

V is TRBV28 and J is TRBJ2-5; D perhaps matches TRBD1 (6 bases). V was clipped by 10 bases and J by 5 bases, with 23 bases between them. The CDR3 has 15 residues. Germline V gene lookup returns CDR1 MDHEN and CDR2 SYDVKM. The CDR3 DNA sequence: TGTGCCACCCAGGGGACCACCCGGACCGGGGAGACCCAGTACTTC. Its protein is CATQGTTRTGETQYF. The full variable domain, with the rest looked up from reference TRBV28 and TRBJ2-5, is DVKVTQSSRYLVKRTGEKVFLECVQDMDHENMFWYRQDPGLGLRLIYFSYDVKMKEKGDIPEGYSVSREKKERFSLILESASTNQTSMYLCATQGTTRTGETQYFGPGTRLLVL.

The table lists this clonotype with many counts. This chain uses TRBV20-1 with TRBJ1-6; D gene uncertain. The CDR3 is made up of 15 amino acids. V shed 0 bases and J shed 8 bases, with 14 bases lying between them. CDR1 and CDR2 from the germline V gene are DFQATT and SNEGSKA (reference sequence). DNA of the CDR3: TGCAGTGCTAGAGATGCCCTCGGCGCACATTCACCCCTCCACTTT. Protein: CSARDALGAHSPLHF.

Only a few counts were recorded for this clonotype. V and J are TRBV11-3 and TRBJ2-1; D is perhaps TRBD2 (7 bases). CDR1 is SGHNT and CDR2 is YENEEA in the germline V gene. Trimming removed 5 bases at V and 7 bases at J, with 15 bases between. The CDR3 has 14 amino acids. The CDR3: CASSLSEGGNEQFF. CDR3 coding DNA: TGTGCCAGCAGCCTCTCGGAGGGGGGGAATGAGCAGTTCTTC.

The sample holds many counts of this clonotype. V is TRBV12-3 or TRBV12-4 and J is TRBJ2-7; no firm D call. With 5 bases removed from V and 2 bases from J, the gap between germline ends came to 16 bases. This CDR3 spans 15 amino acids. The CDR3: CASSDPHDPPYEQYF. The CDR3 DNA reads as TGTGCCAGCAGTGACCCCCACGATCCCCCCTACGAGCAGTACTTC.

In its sample, this clonotype was seen a few times. The V call is TRBV6-2 or TRBV6-3, the J call TRBJ2-6, with a tentative D call TRBD2 (6 bases). Trimming removed 8 bases at V and 0 bases at J, with 8 bases between. Germline V gene lookup returns CDR1 MNHEY and CDR2 SVGEGT. There are 14 residues in the CDR3. The CDR3 DNA is TGTGCCAGCGGGGGGAGCTCTGGGGCCAACGTCCTGACTTTC. Protein sequence: CASGGSSGANVLTF.

This clonotype was recorded at least ten times. The chain couples TRBV7-2 to TRBJ1-5; the D gene is possibly TRBD1 (5 bases). This CDR3 region has 14 residues. V lost 5 bases to trimming and J lost 8 bases, with 16 bases between them. The germline V gene encodes CDR1 SGHTA and CDR2 FQGNSA. CDR3 nucleotide sequence: TGTGCCAGCAGCCCCCGGGGGGGTAGGGAGCCCCAGCATTTT. Translating gives CASSPRGGREPQHF.

V is TRBV4-3 and J is TRBJ2-3; TRBD1 is a possible D gene (6 bases). V lost 0 bases, J lost 4 bases, and 11 bases lay in between. Germline CDR1 LGHNA, CDR2 YSLEER. This CDR3 contains 15 residues. The CDR3 DNA is TGCGCCAGCAGCCAAGAGTTGGGGGCGGCAGATACGCAGTATTTT. It encodes CASSQELGAADTQYF.

This clonotype has a handful of counts. This chain links TRBV6-5 with TRBJ2-5, with TRBD2 matching 10 bases. The CDR3 is 21 residues long. J gave up 5 bases and V 6 bases, and 27 bases lay outside the gene matches. Germline V gives CDR1 MNHEY, CDR2 SVGAGI. CDR3 region: CASSTAHGVEKREGPPETQYF. CDR3 nucleotides: TGTGCCAGCAGCACCGCCCATGGAGTAGAGAAGCGGGAGGGCCCCCCGGAGACCCAGTACTTC.

This clonotype was counted only a few times. The rearrangement joins TRBV4-3 to TRBJ1-2; 8 nucleotides align to TRBD1. Germline loops: CDR1 LGHNA, CDR2 YSLEER. This CDR3 has 16 residues. V gave up 0 bases and J gave up 5 bases; unmatched junction bases: 8. CDR3 DNA: TGCGCCAGCAGCCAAGAAAGCAGGGGGCAGGGGTATGGCTACACCTTC. Residues: CASSQESRGQGYGYTF.

In the case of this clonotype: This may arise from a read error, as a much more abundant clone is one base away. The chain links TRBV11-2 to TRBJ1-2, with D maybe TRBD1 (6 bases). V was cut by 4 bases and J by 5 bases, with 17 bases left in between. The CDR3 is made up of 15 amino acids. Germline loops: CDR1 SGHAT, CDR2 FQNNGV. The CDR3 nucleotides read TGTGCCAGCAGCTCCCTGGAACAGGGTTTATATGGCTACACCTTC. Amino acid sequence: CASSSLEQGLYGYTF.

The chain uses TRBV7-2 and TRBJ2-5; D is perhaps TRBD1 (5 bases). This CDR3 comprises 14 residues. Between the trimmed V and J ends, which lost 8 bases and 4 bases, there was a span of 17 bases. Per the germline V gene, CDR1 is SGHTA and CDR2 is FQGNSA. The CDR3 DNA sequence: TGTGCCAGCCGATGGGGTTCAGGGCCAGAGACCCAGTACTTC. Encoded protein: CASRWGSGPETQYF.

The J gene is TRBJ1-2, the V gene TRBV28; D is ambiguous. V was pared by 7 bases and J by 5 bases, with 14 bases between. The CDR3 is 13 residues long. CDR1 is MDHEN and CDR2 is SYDVKM in the germline V gene. CDR3 sequence: CASITLADYGYTF. The CDR3 nucleotides read TGTGCCAGCATAACACTGGCGGATTATGGCTACACCTTC.

The V call is TRBV19, the J call TRBJ2-1; 13 nucleotides match TRBD2. CDR3 size: 16 residues. With V trimmed by 2 bases and J by 8 bases, 6 bases remained unmatched. Per the germline V gene, CDR1 is LNHDA and CDR2 is SQIVND (reference sequence). CDR3 DNA sequence: TGTGCCAGTAGTATATTACTAGCGGGAGGGCCAGATGAGCAGTTCTTC. It translates to CASSILLAGGPDEQFF.

The V gene is TRBV6-1, the J gene TRBJ2-3; 8 bases fit TRBD2. Germline values: CDR1 MNHNS, CDR2 SASEGT. CDR3 length: 16 residues. V was clipped by 5 bases and J by 5 bases; unmatched bases: 12. The CDR3: CASSYNQRETRDTQYF. In DNA, the CDR3 is TGTGCCAGCAGTTACAACCAGCGGGAGACGAGAGATACGCAGTATTTT.

This clonotype was seen repeatedly, ten times or more. The chain joins TRBV7-9 to TRBJ1-4; D remains unclear. This CDR3 is built from 15 residues. The V and J ends lost 2 bases and 6 bases respectively, with 13 bases between them. CDR1 is SEHNR, CDR2 FQNEAQ, per germline (reference sequence). The CDR3 sequence is CASSLSPPEDEKLFF. CDR3 nucleotides: TGTGCCAGCAGCTTAAGTCCGCCGGAGGATGAAAAACTGTTTTTT.

There are many counts of this clonotype. The chain is built from TRBV7-6 and TRBJ1-5; D uncertain. The CDR3 spans 13 residues. Trimming shortened V by 2 bases and J by 3 bases, and 5 bases separated the two germline ends. Germline CDR1 SGHVS, CDR2 FNYEAQ. DNA of the CDR3: TGTGCCAGCAGCTTAAGGGCCAATCAGCCCCAGCATTTT. It translates to CASSLRANQPQHF. Looking up the rest from reference TRBV7-6 and TRBJ1-5 gives the full variable domain: GAGVSQSPRYKVTKRGQDVALRCDPISGHVSLYWYRQALGQGPEFLTYFNYEAQQDKSGLPNDRFSAERPEGSISTLTIQRTEQRDSAMYRCASSLRANQPQHFGDGTRLSIL.

This clonotype was counted between two and nine times. This may stem from a read error, because a much larger clone lies one nucleotide away. The V gene is TRBV11-2, the J gene TRBJ2-3, with no clear D. Trimming cost V 2 bases and J 8 bases, with 2 bases left between them. The CDR3 length is 10 residues. Germline values: CDR1 SGHAT, CDR2 FQNNGV. The CDR3 nucleotides read TGTGCCAGCAGCTTAATTACGCAGTATTTT. Translating gives CASSLITQYF.